Presented here are 21 T cell receptor beta chains from one specimen sequenced in a study of blood T cell repertoires in COVID-19. Some clones are missing from TCRdb's copy, which holds only in-frame ones; the method was immunoSEQ multiplex PCR. This repertoire shows 45,000 or so clones, almost 85% found once; its top ten account for over 11%. The source material was peripheral blood. The receptors stem from a human donor in a cohort sampled during active COVID-19.

DNA for the CDR3: TGTGCCAGCAGTTACTCGCTAGCGGGAGCGGATACGCAGTATTTT. This codes for CASSYSLAGADTQYF. The rearrangement joins TRBV6-7 to TRBJ2-3; 10 bases align to TRBD2. TRBV6-7 carries the ORF label, with uncertain function. V dropped 0 bases and J dropped 6; count of bases not matched to a gene: 3. The CDR3 is 15 residues long.

The V gene is TRBV28, the J gene TRBJ2-3; possibly TRBD1 for D (6 bases). Trimming cost V 5 bases and J 3 bases, with 21 bases left between them. The CDR3 is made up of 17 amino acids. Germline-derived CDR1 and CDR2 are MDHEN and SYDVKM. The CDR3 DNA sequence: TGTGCCAGCAGTCCCCTTTTGGGGGCAAAAAGGACAGATACGCAGTATTTT. It codes for CASSPLLGAKRTDTQYF.

The rearrangement joins TRBV3-1 (or the pseudogene TRBV3-2) to TRBJ2-4; 14 bases are shared with TRBD2. Trimming removed 4 bases from V and 6 bases from J; junction bases left unmatched: 2. The CDR3 loop spans 15 amino acids. Germline V CDR1 and CDR2: LGHDT, YNNKEL (reference sequence). CDR3 bases: TGTGCCAGCAGCCGCGGACTAGCGGGAGGAAACATTCAGTACTTC. Its translation: CASSRGLAGGNIQYF.

The chain is built from TRBV19 and TRBJ1-1; 8 bases line up with TRBD1. V lost 6 bases, J lost 5 bases, and 2 bases stayed unmatched. The CDR3 has 12 residues. The germline V gene has CDR1 LNHDA and CDR2 SQIVND (reference sequence). The CDR3 DNA reads as TGTGCCAGTAGCAGGGGGCAGACTGAAGCTTTCTTT. This encodes CASSRGQTEAFF.

The rearrangement uses TRBV30 and TRBJ1-2; 12 nucleotides match TRBD1. Germline V gene sequence: CDR1 GTSNPN, CDR2 SVGIG (reference sequence). Germline trimming cut 3 bases from V and 4 bases from J; bases unmatched to any gene: 12. The length of the CDR3 is 17 residues. As DNA, the CDR3 is TGTGCCTGGAGGGGGGGACAGGGGGCGAATAGGAGCTATGGCTACACCTTC. Encoded protein: CAWRGGQGANRSYGYTF.

The chain is built from TRBV2 and TRBJ2-4, with D unclear. The CDR3 is made up of 16 amino acids. Trimming took off 3 bases at V and 0 bases at J, with 12 bases between the two ends. Looked up from germline, CDR1 is SNHLY and CDR2 is FYNNEI. The CDR3 DNA sequence: TGTGCCAGCAGTGAGACCCAGGAACTAGCCAAAAACATTCAGTACTTC. This codes for CASSETQELAKNIQYF.

This rearrangement joins TRBV6-5 to TRBJ2-2; D ambiguous. Trimming took off 6 bases at V and 5 bases at J, with 16 bases between the two ends. Germline V lookup: CDR1 MNHEY, CDR2 SVGAGI. The CDR3 contains 15 residues. CDR3 amino acids: CASRVFSVTTGELFF. Written as DNA, the CDR3 is TGTGCCAGCAGGGTATTTTCGGTTACGACCGGGGAGCTGTTTTTT.

This sequence joins TRBV5-4 and TRBJ2-1; the match to TRBD2 covers 11 bases. CDR1 is SGHNT, CDR2 YYREEE, per germline (reference sequence). Trimming removed 3 bases from V and 2 bases from J; junction bases left unmatched: 7. CDR3 length: 17 residues. CDR3 protein: CASSSATSGNAYNEQFF. The CDR3 DNA follows: TGTGCCAGCAGCTCCGCGACTAGCGGGAACGCCTACAATGAGCAGTTCTTC.

This clone was observed a handful of times. This chain joins TRBV19 and TRBJ1-5; tentative D call: TRBD1 (5 bases). Trimming pared 5 bases from V and 5 bases from J, leaving 13 bases between. Germline-derived CDR1 and CDR2 are LNHDA and SQIVND (reference sequence). The CDR3 consists of 14 residues. As DNA, the CDR3 is TGTGCCAGTAGTCAGGGATTCCTGGATCAGCCCCAGCATTTT. This encodes CASSQGFLDQPQHF. The full variable domain, completed using reference TRBV19 and TRBJ1-5, is DGGITQSPKYLFRKEGQNVTLSCEQNLNHDAMYWYRQDPGQGLRLIYYSQIVNDFQKGDIAEGYSVSREKKESFPLTVTSAQKNPTAFYLCASSQGFLDQPQHFGDGTRLSIL.

The CDR3 sequence is CASSLGGGEANTEAFF. Written as DNA, the CDR3 is TGTGCCAGCAGCTTGGGAGGGGGTGAGGCAAACACTGAAGCTTTCTTT. The rearrangement links TRBV5-4 to TRBJ1-1, with D maybe TRBD1 (6 bases). Trimming pared 0 bases from V and 2 bases from J, leaving 14 bases between. The CDR3 is 16 residues long. CDR1 is SGHNT and CDR2 is YYREEE in the germline V gene (reference sequence). Full variable domain (missing parts from reference TRBV5-4 and TRBJ1-1): ETGVTQSPTHLIKTRGQQVTLRCSSQSGHNTVSWYQQALGQGPQFIFQYYREEENGRGNFPPRFSGLQFPNYSSELNVNALELDDSALYLCASSLGGGEANTEAFFGQGTRLTVV.

The chain uses TRBV7-2 and TRBJ2-3, with 7 bases aligning to TRBD1. CDR3 length: 16 residues. With V trimmed by 7 bases and J by 11 bases, 21 bases remained unmatched. The germline gives CDR1 SGHTA, CDR2 FQGNSA. The CDR3 nucleotides read TGTGCCAGCACCCTAGGGGGCTCCCGATCCCTTGGTAGGCAGTATTTT. Amino acid sequence: CASTLGGSRSLGRQYF.

The rearrangement joins TRBV3-1 (or the pseudogene TRBV3-2) to TRBJ2-3; maybe TRBD1 (6 bases). CDR3 length: 16 residues. V lost 3 bases and J 0 bases, leaving 13 bases between the germline ends. Germline V gives CDR1 LGHDT, CDR2 YNNKEL (reference sequence). The CDR3 DNA reads TGTGCCAGCAGCCAGCTCGGGACAACTAGCACAGATACGCAGTATTTT. Protein sequence: CASSQLGTTSTDTQYF.

This clone was detected a few times. The chain has TRBV27 and TRBJ2-7, with 9 positions matching TRBD1. The CDR3 consists of 14 residues. V lost 5 bases and J lost 5; bases outside the gene matches: 7. CDR1 is MNHEY, CDR2 SMNVEV, per germline (reference sequence). CDR3 nucleotides: TGTGCCAGCAGTACTGGACAGGGGAGGGACGAGCAGTACTTC. Translated, it gives CASSTGQGRDEQYF.

The chain carries TRBV11-1 and TRBJ1-1, with a tentative D call TRBD1 (6 bases). The CDR3 runs 15 residues. Trimming removed 5 bases from V and 4 bases from J, with 17 bases in between. CDR1 and CDR2 from the germline V gene are SGHAT and FQDESV (reference sequence). CDR3 nucleotide sequence: TGTGCCAGCAGCCCAGGGGTAGGGAGGGGCACTGAAGCTTTCTTT. It specifies CASSPGVGRGTEAFF.

The chain is built from TRBV5-8 and TRBJ1-1; no reliable D call. The CDR3 length is 13 residues. Trimming left V 4 bases short and J 3 bases short, with 10 bases between. Germline V gene data show CDR1 as SGHTS and CDR2 as YDEGEE. CDR3 protein: CASSPISYTEAFF. CDR3 DNA sequence: TGTGCCAGCAGCCCTATATCGTACACTGAAGCTTTCTTT.

The V and J genes are TRBV14 and TRBJ2-1; 8 positions agree with TRBD2. Germline-derived CDR1 and CDR2 are SGHDN and FVKESK. V was clipped by 4 bases and J by 6 bases; unmatched bases: 11. This CDR3 contains 16 residues. DNA of the CDR3: TGTGCCAGCAGCCGCGTGTCGGGAGGGGGAGGCAATGAGCAGTTCTTC. As protein: CASSRVSGGGGNEQFF.

The sample holds one count of this clone. The chain recombines TRBV4-1 with TRBJ2-5, with a weak D call TRBD2 (5 bases). Germline lookup yields CDR1 MGHRA and CDR2 YSYEKL. The CDR3 consists of 15 residues. V shed 0 bases and J shed 4 bases, with 12 bases lying between them. In nucleotides, the CDR3 is TGCGCCAGCAGCCAAGATGGCGGGTTCGGAGAGACCCAGTACTTC. Translating it yields CASSQDGGFGETQYF.

V is TRBV5-1 and J is TRBJ2-1, with 8 bases lining up with TRBD2. With V trimmed by 0 bases and J by 8 bases, 7 bases remained unmatched. The germline CDR1 and CDR2 sequences are SGHRS and YFSETQ. There are 15 residues in the CDR3. The CDR3, as DNA: TGCGCCAGCAGCTTGGCCAGCGGGAGTATCGATGAGCAGTTCTTC. Its protein product is CASSLASGSIDEQFF.

This sequence joins TRBV10-3 and TRBJ2-7, with 11 bases aligning to TRBD2. Germline values: CDR1 ENHRY, CDR2 SYGVKD. The CDR3 consists of 14 residues. V shed 9 bases and J 0 bases; nucleotides not matched to a gene: 4. As DNA, the CDR3 is TGTGCCATAACCGGGACTAGCGGCTCCTACGAGCAGTACTTC. Protein sequence: CAITGTSGSYEQYF.

This clone showed up just a few times. This chain joins TRBV21-1 and TRBJ2-1; TRBD1 is the table's D call, not checked against the DNA. TRBV21-1 constitutes a pseudogene. This CDR3 contains 13 residues. The CDR3 coding sequence is TGTGCCAGCAGAGTATGGCAGGACAATGAGCAGTTCTTC. Translation gives CASRVWQDNEQFF.

The chain has TRBV7-6 and TRBJ1-6; D not certain. The CDR3 runs 13 residues. Germline CDR1 and CDR2: SGHVS and FNYEAQ. Trimming cost V 0 bases and J 10 bases, with 7 bases left between them. CDR3 sequence: CASSLAATSPLHF. CDR3 DNA: TGTGCCAGCAGCTTAGCCGCTACCTCACCCCTCCACTTT.